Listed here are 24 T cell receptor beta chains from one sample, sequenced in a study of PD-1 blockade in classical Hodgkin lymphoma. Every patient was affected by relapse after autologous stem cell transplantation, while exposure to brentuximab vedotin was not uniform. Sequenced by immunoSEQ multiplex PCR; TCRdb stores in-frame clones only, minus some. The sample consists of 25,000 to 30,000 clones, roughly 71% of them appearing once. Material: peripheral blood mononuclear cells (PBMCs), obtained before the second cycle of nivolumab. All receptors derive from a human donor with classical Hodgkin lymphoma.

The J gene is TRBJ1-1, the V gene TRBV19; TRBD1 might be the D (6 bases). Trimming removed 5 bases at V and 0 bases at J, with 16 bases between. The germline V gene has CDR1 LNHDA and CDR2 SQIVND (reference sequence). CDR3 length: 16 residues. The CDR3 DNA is TGTGCCAGTAGTTTGATAGGGGGGGCGCTGAACACTGAAGCTTTCTTT. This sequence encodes CASSLIGGALNTEAFF. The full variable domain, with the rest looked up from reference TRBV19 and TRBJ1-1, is DGGITQSPKYLFRKEGQNVTLSCEQNLNHDAMYWYRQDPGQGLRLIYYSQIVNDFQKGDIAEGYSVSREKKESFPLTVTSAQKNPTAFYLCASSLIGGALNTEAFFGQGTRLTVV.

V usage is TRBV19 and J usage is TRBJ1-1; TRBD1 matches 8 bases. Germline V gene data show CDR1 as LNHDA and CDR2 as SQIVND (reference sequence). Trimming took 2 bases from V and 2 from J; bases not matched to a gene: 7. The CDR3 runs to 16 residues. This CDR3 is CASSITRGLINTEAFF. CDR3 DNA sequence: TGTGCCAGTAGTATAACCAGGGGGCTTATAAACACTGAAGCTTTCTTT.

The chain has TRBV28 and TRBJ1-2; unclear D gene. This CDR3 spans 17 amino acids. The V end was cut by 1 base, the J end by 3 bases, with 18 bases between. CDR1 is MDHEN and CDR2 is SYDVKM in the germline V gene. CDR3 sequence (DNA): TGTGCCAGCAGTTTATTGGACTCATGGTTCCCGTACTATGGCTACACCTTC. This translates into CASSLLDSWFPYYGYTF.

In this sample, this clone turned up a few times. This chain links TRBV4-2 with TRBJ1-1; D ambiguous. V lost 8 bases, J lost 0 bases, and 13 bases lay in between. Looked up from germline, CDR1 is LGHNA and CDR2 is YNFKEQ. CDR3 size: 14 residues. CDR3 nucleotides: TGTGCCAGCTCGCCCGCAGCGTTGAACACTGAAGCTTTCTTT. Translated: CASSPAALNTEAFF.

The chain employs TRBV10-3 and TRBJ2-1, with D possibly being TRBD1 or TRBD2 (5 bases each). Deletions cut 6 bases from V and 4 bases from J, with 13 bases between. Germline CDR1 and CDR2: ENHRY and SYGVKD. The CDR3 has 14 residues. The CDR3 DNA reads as TGTGCCATCAGAGAAGGGGACGCTTACAATGAGCAGTTCTTC. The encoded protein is CAIREGDAYNEQFF.

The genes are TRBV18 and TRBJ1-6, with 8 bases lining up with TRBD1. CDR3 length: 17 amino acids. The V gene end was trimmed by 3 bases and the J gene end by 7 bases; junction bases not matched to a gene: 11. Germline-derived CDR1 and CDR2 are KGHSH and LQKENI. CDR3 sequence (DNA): TGTGCCAGCTCACCCACCCCACCGACAGGGGTGAATTCACCCCTCCACTTT. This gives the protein CASSPTPPTGVNSPLHF.

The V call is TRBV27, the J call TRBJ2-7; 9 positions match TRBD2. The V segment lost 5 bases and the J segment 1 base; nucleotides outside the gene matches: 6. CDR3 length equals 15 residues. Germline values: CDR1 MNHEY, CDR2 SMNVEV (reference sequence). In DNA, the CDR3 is TGTGCCAGCAGTCACCGGAGCGGGAGGTCCTACGAGCAGTACTTC. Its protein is CASSHRSGRSYEQYF.

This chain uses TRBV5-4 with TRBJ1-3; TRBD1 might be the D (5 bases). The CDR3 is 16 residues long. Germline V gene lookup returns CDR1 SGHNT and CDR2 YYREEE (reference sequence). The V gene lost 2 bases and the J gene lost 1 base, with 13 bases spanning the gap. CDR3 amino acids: CASSFSQGYSGNTIYF. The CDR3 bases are TGTGCCAGCAGCTTTTCTCAGGGTTATTCTGGAAACACCATATATTTT.

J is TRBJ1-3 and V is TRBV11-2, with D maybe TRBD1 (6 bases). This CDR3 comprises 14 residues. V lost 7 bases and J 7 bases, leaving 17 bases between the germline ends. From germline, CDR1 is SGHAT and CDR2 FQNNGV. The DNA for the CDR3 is TGTGCCAGCACCCCCCCGGGGGCAGGGAACACCATATATTTT. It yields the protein CASTPPGAGNTIYF.

The CDR3 DNA reads TGTGCCAGCAGTGACGGGACAGGGGGCCTCCTGAAAGGCTACACCTTC. Its protein product is CASSDGTGGLLKGYTF. The rearrangement uses TRBV28 and TRBJ1-2, with 12 bases lining up with TRBD1. Germline V CDR1 and CDR2: MDHEN, SYDVKM. CDR3 size: 16 residues. V shed 5 bases, J shed 8 bases, and the junction held 12 bases outside the gene matches.

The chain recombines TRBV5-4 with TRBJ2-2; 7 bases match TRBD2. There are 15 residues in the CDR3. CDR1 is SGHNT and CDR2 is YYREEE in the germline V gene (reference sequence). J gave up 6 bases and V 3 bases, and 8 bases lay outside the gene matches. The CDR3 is CASSSQREGPGELFF. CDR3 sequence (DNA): TGTGCCAGCAGCTCTCAGAGGGAGGGCCCCGGGGAGCTGTTTTTT. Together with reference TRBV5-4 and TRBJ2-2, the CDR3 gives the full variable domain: ETGVTQSPTHLIKTRGQQVTLRCSSQSGHNTVSWYQQALGQGPQFIFQYYREEENGRGNFPPRFSGLQFPNYSSELNVNALELDDSALYLCASSSQREGPGELFFGEGSRLTVL.

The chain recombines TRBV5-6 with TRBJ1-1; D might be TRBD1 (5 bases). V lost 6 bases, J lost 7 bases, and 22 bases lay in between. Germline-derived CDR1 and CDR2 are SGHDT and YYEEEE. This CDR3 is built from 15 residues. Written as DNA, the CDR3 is TGTGCCAGCACTTTATCCGGGACCCCGGGAATTGAAGCTTTCTTT. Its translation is CASTLSGTPGIEAFF.

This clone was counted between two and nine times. CDR3 protein: CASSSGEVDEKLFF. The DNA for the CDR3 is TGTGCCAGCAGTTCAGGGGAGGTGGATGAAAAACTGTTTTTT. The rearrangement joins TRBV6-5 to TRBJ1-4; D is perhaps TRBD1 (6 bases). V was pared by 4 bases and J by 6 bases, with 12 bases between. The CDR3 has 14 residues. The germline CDR1 and CDR2 sequences are MNHEY and SVGAGI.

The CDR3 nucleotides read TGTGCCAGCAGCTGGACAGGGGGCACGGATGAGCAGTTCTTC. The encoded protein is CASSWTGGTDEQFF. The genes are TRBV9 and TRBJ2-1; TRBD1 agrees at 11 bases. This CDR3 region has 14 residues. The V segment lost 4 bases and the J segment 8 bases; nucleotides outside the gene matches: 5. Germline values: CDR1 SGDLS, CDR2 YYNGEE.

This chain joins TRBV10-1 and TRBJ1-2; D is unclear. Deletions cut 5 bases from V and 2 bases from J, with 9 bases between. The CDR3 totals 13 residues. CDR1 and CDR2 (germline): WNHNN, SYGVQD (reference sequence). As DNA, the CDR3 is TGCGCCAGCAGTCCATCTGTAAACTATGGCTACACCTTC. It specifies CASSPSVNYGYTF.

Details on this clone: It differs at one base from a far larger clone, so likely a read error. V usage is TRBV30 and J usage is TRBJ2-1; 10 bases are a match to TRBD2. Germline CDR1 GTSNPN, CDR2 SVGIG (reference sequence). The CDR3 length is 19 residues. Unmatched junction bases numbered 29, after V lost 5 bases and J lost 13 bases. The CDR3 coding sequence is TGTGCCTGGGACCTTTCGGAGCGGGAGGGCCTTTTAGGCAAAAACATTCAGTTCTTC. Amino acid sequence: CAWDLSEREGLLGKNIQFF.

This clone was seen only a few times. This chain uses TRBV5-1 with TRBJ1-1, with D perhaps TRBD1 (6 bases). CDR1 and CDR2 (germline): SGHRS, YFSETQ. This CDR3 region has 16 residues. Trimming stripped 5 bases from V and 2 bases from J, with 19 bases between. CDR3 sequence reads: CASRRDRTDSNTEAFF. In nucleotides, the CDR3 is TGCGCCAGCAGGCGGGATCGGACAGATTCTAACACTGAAGCTTTCTTT.

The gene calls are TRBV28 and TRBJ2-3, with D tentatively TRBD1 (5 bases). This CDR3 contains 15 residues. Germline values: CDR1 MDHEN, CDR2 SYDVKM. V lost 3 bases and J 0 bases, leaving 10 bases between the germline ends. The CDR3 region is CASSFQGLSTDTQYF. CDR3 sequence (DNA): TGTGCCAGCAGTTTCCAGGGTTTGAGCACAGATACGCAGTATTTT. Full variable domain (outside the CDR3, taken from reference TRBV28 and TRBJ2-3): DVKVTQSSRYLVKRTGEKVFLECVQDMDHENMFWYRQDPGLGLRLIYFSYDVKMKEKGDIPEGYSVSREKKERFSLILESASTNQTSMYLCASSFQGLSTDTQYFGPGTRLTVL.

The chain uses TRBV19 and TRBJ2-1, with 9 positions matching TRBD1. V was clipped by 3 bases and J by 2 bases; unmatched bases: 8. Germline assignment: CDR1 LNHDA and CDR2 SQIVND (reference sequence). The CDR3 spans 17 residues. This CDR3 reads CASSIRTGEKTYNEQFF. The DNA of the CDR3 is TGTGCCAGTAGTATTAGGACAGGGGAGAAGACCTACAATGAGCAGTTCTTC. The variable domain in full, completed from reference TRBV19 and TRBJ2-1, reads DGGITQSPKYLFRKEGQNVTLSCEQNLNHDAMYWYRQDPGQGLRLIYYSQIVNDFQKGDIAEGYSVSREKKESFPLTVTSAQKNPTAFYLCASSIRTGEKTYNEQFFGPGTRLTVL.

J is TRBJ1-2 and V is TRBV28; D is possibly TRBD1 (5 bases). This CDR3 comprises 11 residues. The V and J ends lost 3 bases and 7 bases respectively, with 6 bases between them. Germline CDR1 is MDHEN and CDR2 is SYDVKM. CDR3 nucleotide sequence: TGTGCCAGCAGTTTGGGGGGTGGCTACACCTTC. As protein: CASSLGGGYTF.

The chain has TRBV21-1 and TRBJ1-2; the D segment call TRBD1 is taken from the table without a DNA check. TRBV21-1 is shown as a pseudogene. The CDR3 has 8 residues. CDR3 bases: TGTGCCAGCAGGGACACCCCCTTC. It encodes CASRDTPF.

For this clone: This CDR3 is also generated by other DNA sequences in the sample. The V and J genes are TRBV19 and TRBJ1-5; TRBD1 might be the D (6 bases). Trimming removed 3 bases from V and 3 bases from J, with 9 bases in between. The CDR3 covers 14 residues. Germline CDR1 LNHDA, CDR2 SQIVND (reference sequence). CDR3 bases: TGTGCCAGTAGTATTGGGGACACCAATCAGCCCCAGCATTTT. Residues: CASSIGDTNQPQHF.

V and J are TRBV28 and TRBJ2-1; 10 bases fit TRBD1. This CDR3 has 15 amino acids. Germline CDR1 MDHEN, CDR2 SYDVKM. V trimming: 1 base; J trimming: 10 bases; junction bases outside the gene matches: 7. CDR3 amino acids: CASSLSRQGAGEQFF. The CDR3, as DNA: TGTGCCAGCAGTTTATCGCGACAGGGGGCTGGGGAGCAGTTCTTC.

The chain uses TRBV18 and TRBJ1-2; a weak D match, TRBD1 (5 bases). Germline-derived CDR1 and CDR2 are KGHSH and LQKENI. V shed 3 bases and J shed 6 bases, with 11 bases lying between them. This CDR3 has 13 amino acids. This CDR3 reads CASSPGRVDGYTF. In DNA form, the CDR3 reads TGTGCCAGCTCACCGGGCAGGGTGGATGGCTACACCTTC. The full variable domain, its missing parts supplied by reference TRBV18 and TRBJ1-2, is NAGVMQNPRHLVRRRGQEARLRCSPMKGHSHVYWYRQLPEEGLKFMVYLQKENIIDESGMPKERFSAEFPKEGPSILRIQQVVRGDSAAYFCASSPGRVDGYTFGSGTRLTVV.